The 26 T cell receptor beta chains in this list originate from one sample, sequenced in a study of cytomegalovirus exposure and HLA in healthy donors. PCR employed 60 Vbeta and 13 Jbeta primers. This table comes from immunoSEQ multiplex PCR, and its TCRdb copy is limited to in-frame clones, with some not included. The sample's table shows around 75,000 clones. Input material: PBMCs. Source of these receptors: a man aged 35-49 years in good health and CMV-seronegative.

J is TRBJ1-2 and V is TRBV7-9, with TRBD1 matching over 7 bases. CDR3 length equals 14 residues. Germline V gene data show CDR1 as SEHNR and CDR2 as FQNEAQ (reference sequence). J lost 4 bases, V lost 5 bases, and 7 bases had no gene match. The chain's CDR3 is CASSPGQATYGYTF. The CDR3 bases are TGTGCCAGCAGCCCCGGACAGGCTACCTATGGCTACACCTTC.

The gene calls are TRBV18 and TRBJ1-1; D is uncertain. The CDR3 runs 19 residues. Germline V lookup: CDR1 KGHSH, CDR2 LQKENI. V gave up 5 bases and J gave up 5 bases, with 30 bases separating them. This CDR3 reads CASSSRPLSDDGLGTEAFF. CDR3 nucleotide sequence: TGTGCCAGCTCATCCCGTCCGCTCTCAGACGACGGACTGGGAACTGAAGCTTTCTTT.

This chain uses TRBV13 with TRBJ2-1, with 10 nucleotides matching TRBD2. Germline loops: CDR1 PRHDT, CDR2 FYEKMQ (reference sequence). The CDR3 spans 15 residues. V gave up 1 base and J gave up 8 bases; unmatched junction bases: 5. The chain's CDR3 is CASSLASGSFDEQFF. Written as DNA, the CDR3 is TGTGCCAGCAGCTTAGCTAGCGGGAGTTTCGATGAGCAGTTCTTC.

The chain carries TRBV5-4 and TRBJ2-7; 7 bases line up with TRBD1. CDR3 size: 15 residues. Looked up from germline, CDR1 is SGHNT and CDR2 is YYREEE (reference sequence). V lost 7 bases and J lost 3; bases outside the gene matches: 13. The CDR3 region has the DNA TGTGCCAGCGGCCCGACAGGGAGCCGGAACTACGAGCAGTACTTC. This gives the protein CASGPTGSRNYEQYF.

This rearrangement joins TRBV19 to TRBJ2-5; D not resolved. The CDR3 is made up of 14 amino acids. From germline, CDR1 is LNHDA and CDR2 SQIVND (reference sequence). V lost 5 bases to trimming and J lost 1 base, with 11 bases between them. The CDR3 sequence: CASSSRGIQETQYF. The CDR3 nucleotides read TGTGCCAGTAGTTCCCGAGGAATCCAAGAGACCCAGTACTTC.

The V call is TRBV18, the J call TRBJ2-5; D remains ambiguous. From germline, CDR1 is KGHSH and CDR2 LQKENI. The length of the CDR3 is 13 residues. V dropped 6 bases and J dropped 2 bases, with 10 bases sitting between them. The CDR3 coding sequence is TGTGCCAGCTCTGGCAGTCCGCAAGAGACCCAGTACTTC. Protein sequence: CASSGSPQETQYF.

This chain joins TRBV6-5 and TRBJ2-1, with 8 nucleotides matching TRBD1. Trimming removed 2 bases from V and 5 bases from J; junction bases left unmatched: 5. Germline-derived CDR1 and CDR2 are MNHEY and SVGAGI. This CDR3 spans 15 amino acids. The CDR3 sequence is CASSYAGTGDNEQFF. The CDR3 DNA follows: TGTGCCAGCAGTTACGCCGGGACAGGTGACAATGAGCAGTTCTTC.

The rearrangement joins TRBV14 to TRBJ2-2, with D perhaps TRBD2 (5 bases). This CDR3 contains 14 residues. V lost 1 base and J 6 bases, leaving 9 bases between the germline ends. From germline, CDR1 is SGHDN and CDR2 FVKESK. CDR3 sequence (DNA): TGTGCCAGCAGCCAAGTCGGGGTAGCCGGGGAGCTGTTTTTT. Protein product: CASSQVGVAGELFF.

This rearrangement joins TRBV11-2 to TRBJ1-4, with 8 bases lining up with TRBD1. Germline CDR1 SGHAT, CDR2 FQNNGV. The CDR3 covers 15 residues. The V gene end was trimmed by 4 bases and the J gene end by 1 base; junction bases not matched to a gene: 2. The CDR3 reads CASSYTGGTNEKLFF. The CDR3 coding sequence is TGTGCCAGCAGCTACACAGGGGGAACTAATGAAAAACTGTTTTTT. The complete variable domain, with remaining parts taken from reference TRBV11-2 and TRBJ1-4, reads EAGVAQSPRYKIIEKRQSVAFWCNPISGHATLYWYQQILGQGPKLLIQFQNNGVVDDSQLPKDRFSAERLKGVDSTLKIQPAKLEDSAVYLCASSYTGGTNEKLFFGSGTQLSVL.

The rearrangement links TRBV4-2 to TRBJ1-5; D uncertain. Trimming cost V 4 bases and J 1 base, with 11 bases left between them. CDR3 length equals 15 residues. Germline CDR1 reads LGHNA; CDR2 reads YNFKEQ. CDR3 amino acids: CASSPTSLSNQPQHF. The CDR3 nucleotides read TGTGCCAGCAGCCCAACCAGTTTAAGCAATCAGCCCCAGCATTTT.

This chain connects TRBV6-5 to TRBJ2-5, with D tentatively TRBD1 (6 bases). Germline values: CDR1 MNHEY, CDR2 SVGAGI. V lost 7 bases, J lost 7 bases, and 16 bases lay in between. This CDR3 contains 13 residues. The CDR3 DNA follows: TGTGCCAGCACCCGTCAGGGGTTTGGGACCCAGTACTTC. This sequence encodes CASTRQGFGTQYF.

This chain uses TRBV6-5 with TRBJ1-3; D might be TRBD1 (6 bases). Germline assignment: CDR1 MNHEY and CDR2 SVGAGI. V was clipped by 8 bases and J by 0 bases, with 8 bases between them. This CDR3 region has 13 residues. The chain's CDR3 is CASGQTSGNTIYF. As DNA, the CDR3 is TGTGCCAGCGGACAGACCTCTGGAAACACCATATATTTT.

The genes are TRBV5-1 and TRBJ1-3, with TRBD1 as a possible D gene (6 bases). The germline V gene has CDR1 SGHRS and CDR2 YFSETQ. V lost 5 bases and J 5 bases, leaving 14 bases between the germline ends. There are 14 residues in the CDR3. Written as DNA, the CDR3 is TGCGCCAGCAGTGCGGGGGCCAGTCGAAACACCATATATTTT. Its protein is CASSAGASRNTIYF.

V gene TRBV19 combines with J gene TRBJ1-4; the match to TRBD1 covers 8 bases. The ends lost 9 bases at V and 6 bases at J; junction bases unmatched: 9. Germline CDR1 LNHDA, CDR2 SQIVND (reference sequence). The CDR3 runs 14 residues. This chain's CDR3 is CASTSPQGDEKLFF. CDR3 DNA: TGTGCCAGCACATCCCCACAGGGGGATGAAAAACTGTTTTTT.

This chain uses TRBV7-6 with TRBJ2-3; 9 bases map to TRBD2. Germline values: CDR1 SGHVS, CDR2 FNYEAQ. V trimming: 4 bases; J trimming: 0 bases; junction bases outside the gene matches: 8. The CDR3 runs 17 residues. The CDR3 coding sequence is TGTGCCAGCAGCTCTCTTATAGCGGGGGATAGCACAGATACGCAGTATTTT. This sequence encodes CASSSLIAGDSTDTQYF.

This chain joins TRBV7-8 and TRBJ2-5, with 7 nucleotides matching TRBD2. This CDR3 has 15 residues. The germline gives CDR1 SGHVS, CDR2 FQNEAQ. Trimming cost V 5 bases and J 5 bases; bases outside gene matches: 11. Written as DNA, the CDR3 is TGTGCCAGCAGCAGGGGAGGGTCACTAGGGGAGACCCAGTACTTC. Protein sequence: CASSRGGSLGETQYF.

This CDR3 is CASSLQGGEKLFF. The CDR3 DNA is TGTGCCAGCAGCTTACAGGGCGGTGAAAAACTGTTTTTT. The V call is TRBV5-6, the J call TRBJ1-4; D might be TRBD1 (6 bases). Germline V lookup: CDR1 SGHDT, CDR2 YYEEEE. CDR3 length equals 13 residues. Trimming pared 2 bases from V and 7 bases from J, leaving 9 bases between.

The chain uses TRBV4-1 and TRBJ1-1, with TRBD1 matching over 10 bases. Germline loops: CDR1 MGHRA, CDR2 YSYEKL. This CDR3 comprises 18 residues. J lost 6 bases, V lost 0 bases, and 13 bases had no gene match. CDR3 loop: CASSQDAGDRGTIPEAFF. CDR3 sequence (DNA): TGCGCCAGCAGCCAAGATGCCGGGGACAGGGGAACGATTCCTGAAGCTTTCTTT.

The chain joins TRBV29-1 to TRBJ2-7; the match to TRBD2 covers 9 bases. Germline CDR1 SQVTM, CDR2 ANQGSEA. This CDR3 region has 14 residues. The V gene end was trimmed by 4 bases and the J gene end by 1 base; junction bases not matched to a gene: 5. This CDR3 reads CSVVTSGSSYEQYF. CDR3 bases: TGCAGCGTTGTGACTAGCGGATCGTCCTACGAGCAGTACTTC.

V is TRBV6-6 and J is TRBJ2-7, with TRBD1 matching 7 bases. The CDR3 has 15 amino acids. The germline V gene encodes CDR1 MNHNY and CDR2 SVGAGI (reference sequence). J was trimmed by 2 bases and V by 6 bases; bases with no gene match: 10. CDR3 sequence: CASRVTGDSTYEQYF. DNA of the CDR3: TGTGCCAGCAGAGTAACTGGGGACAGCACCTACGAGCAGTACTTC.

The CDR3 nucleotides are TGTGCCAGTGCCGGACGGGCCTTGGGGGGTAATTCACCCCTCCACTTT. Protein product: CASAGRALGGNSPLHF. The chain combines TRBV19 with TRBJ1-6, with D maybe TRBD1 (5 bases). V was cut by 8 bases and J by 6 bases, with 20 bases left in between. From germline, CDR1 is LNHDA and CDR2 SQIVND (reference sequence). This CDR3 has 16 residues.

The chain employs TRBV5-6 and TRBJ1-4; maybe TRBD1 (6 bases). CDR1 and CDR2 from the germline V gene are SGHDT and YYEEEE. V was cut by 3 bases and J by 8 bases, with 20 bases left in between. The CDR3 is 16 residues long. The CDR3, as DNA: TGTGCCAGCAGCTCGAACAGGGTGGGCGATAAAGAAAAACTGTTTTTT. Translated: CASSSNRVGDKEKLFF.

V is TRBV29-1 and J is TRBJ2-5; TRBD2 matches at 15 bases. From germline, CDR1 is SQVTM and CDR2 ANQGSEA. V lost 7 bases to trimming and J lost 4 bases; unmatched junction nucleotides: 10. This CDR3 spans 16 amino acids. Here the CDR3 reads CSAPPAGLAGGETQYF. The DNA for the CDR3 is TGCAGCGCCCCTCCCGCGGGACTAGCGGGAGGAGAGACCCAGTACTTC.

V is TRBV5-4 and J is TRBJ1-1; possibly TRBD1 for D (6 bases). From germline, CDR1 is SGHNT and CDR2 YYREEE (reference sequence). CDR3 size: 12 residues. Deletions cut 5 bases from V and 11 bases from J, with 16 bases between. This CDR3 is CASSRDTTRAFF. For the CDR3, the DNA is TGTGCCAGCAGTCGGGACACAACAAGGGCTTTCTTT.

The CDR3: CASRLDRGTEAFF. CDR3 DNA: TGTGCCAGCAGACTTGACAGGGGTACTGAAGCTTTCTTT. The chain uses TRBV6-6 and TRBJ1-1, with 8 bases lining up with TRBD1. Germline V gene lookup returns CDR1 MNHNY and CDR2 SVGAGI (reference sequence). Germline trimming cut 6 bases from V and 5 bases from J; bases unmatched to any gene: 5. The CDR3 sequence is 13 residues long.

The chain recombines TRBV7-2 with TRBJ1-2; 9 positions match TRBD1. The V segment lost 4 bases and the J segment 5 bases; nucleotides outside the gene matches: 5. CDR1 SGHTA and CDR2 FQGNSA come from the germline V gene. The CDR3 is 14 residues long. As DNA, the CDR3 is TGTGCCAGCAGCTCCACAGGGGGCCGTTATGGCTACACCTTC. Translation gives CASSSTGGRYGYTF. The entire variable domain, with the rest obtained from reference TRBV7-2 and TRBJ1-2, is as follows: GAGVSQSPSNKVTEKGKDVELRCDPISGHTALYWYRQSLGQGLEFLIYFQGNSAPDKSGLPSDRFSAERTGGSVSTLTIQRTQQEDSAVYLCASSSTGGRYGYTFGSGTRLTVV.